This T cell receptor (beta chain) appears in the sequencing data of a study of T cells after yellow fever vaccination. General study findings and limits: Researchers cautioned that FACS-sorted repertoires could harbor abundant clonotypes contaminating from the bulk population.

Template switching by 5'RACE produced TCR cDNA, adding a universal primer site and UMIs. TCRdb re-called the 5' RACE reads through MiXCR, storing one row per CDR3 protein. The sample consists of 250,000 to 350,000 distinct CDR3 sequences, under 9% of them appearing once. This CDR3 has 12 amino acids. Trimming cost V 2 bases and J 4 bases, with 5 bases left between them. Remarks on this clonotype: Its antigen is still unknown.

The sample consisted of CD4+ T cells sorted from PBMCs, taken 5 days after the yellow fever booster vaccination. This clonotype was obtained from a man aged 18-30 years who received the YFV17D yellow fever vaccine. The chain is built from TRBV12-3 or TRBV12-4 and TRBJ1-2, with D hard to call. In nucleotides, the CDR3 is TGTGCCAGCAGTTTATTCTCCTATGGCTACACCTTC. As protein: CASSLFSYGYTF.